This TCR beta chain was recorded in a study of blood T cells in healthy people across ages. It was with a sample-barcoded 5' primer and a J-beta primer mix that a second PCR of about 6 to 12 cycles was run. TCRdb analysed the 5' RACE reads with MiXCR anew, one entry per CDR3 protein. The repertoire holds roughly 900,000 distinct CDR3 sequences, 48% seen once, with 10% to 15% in the top ten. Deletions cut 0 bases from V and 0 bases from J, with 13 bases between. This CDR3 has 17 amino acids. Comment on this clonotype: Its antigen is unknown.

General study findings and limits: Without sorted subsets, naive and antigen-experienced compartments could not be conclusively compared. Not knowing donor CMV status may have confounded expanded clonotype changes. A strong correlation between TCR beta diversity and naive T cell percentage was seen.

The TCR originated in a man aged 30 to 39 in good health. The chain employs TRBV12-3 or TRBV12-4 and TRBJ2-3; tentatively, D is TRBD1 (5 bases). The sequencing input was blood. The CDR3 region has the DNA TGTGCCAGCAGTTTAGCACTTCGGACAACTAGCACAGATACGCAGTATTTT. Its translation is CASSLALRTTSTDTQYF.